This is a list of T cell receptor beta chains from one sample in a study of OX40 agonist ivuxolimab in advanced cancers. Sequencing was performed with immunoSEQ multiplex PCR; in TCRdb, only in-frame clones are kept and a portion is missing. The sample has around 79,000 clones; around 85% are singletons. The specimen was CD4+ or CD8+ T cells sorted from blood, collected in a trial of the OX40 agonist ivuxolimab. Source of these receptors: an adult with an advanced solid tumor such as melanoma, head and neck, liver or kidney cancer. The CDR3 runs from the conserved cysteine through the conserved F or W. Not every row has a clone size; where given, it reads once, few, many or a size class.

clone_size v_call cdr3_aa
- TRBV6-5 CASSYSTSGNEQYF
- TRBV4-3 CASSQGPTAEETQYF
- TRBV29-1 CSVDPKTGSFHQTYNEQFF
- TRBV23-1 CASSQLGSGYTF
- TRBV6-5 CASREGRTEAFF
many TRBV7-6 CASSLDAGIEQYF
- TRBV9 CASSPPWSGGGTNTQYF
- TRBV10-3 CAISARDRVDQPQHF
once TRBV19 CASFTGGLSNPNTEAFF
once TRBV6-5 CASSYRVSDTQYF
- TRBV10-2 CASTHGLAVYQETQYF
- TRBV5-1 CASSLFQGGFTEAFF
- TRBV7-2 CASSLAAGSNQPQHF
- TRBV11-2 CASSFAQEIEAFF
- TRBV7-9 CASSGTVYGYTF
- TRBV21-1 CASLEITENTEAFF
- TRBV10-3 CAISEGRTNTEAFF
once TRBV5-4 CASSPAQSGVEAFF
once TRBV7-9 CASSPKDIGAEAFF
few TRBV6-4 CASSDRWRAFQETQYF
few TRBV18 CASSPTSGVYEQYF
- TRBV2 CASSSRTGSNTEAFF
- TRBV18 CASSPQDNYGYTF
- TRBV7-2 CASSLLAGGRADTQYF
- TRBV4-3 CASSRASRGAIGELFF
- TRBV7-6 CASSLDKNTEAFF
- TRBV2 CASNTGTVNGYTF
- TRBV30 CAWTPQSLSGNTIYF
once TRBV5-4 CASSVAGTGGGETQYF
- TRBV27 CASSTRRTGYTDTQYF
- TRBV2 CASRSGGPPETQYF
- TRBV13 CASSLGGGGQNTGELFF